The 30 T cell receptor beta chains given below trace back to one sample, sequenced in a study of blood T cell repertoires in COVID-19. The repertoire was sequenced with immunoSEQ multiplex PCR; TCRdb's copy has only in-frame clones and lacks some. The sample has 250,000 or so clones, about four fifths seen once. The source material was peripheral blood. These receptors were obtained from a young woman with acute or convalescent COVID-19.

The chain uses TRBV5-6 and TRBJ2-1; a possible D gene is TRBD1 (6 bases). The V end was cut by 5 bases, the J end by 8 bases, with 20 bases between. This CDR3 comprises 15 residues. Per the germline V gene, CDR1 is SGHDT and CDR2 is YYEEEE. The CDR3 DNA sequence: TGTGCCAGCAGAATACAGGGCGGTCGACCGGATGAGCAGTTCTTC. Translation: CASRIQGGRPDEQFF.

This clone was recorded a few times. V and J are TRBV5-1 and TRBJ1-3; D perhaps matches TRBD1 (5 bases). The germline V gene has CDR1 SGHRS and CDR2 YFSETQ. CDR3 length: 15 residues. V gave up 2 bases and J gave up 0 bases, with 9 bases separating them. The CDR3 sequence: CASSFDSFSGNTIYF. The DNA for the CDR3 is TGCGCCAGCAGCTTCGACAGCTTCTCTGGAAACACCATATATTTT. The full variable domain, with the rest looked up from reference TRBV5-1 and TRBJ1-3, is KAGVTQTPRYLIKTRGQQVTLSCSPISGHRSVSWYQQTPGQGLQFLFEYFSETQRNKGNFPGRFSGRQFSNSRSEMNVSTLELGDSALYLCASSFDSFSGNTIYFGEGSWLTVV.

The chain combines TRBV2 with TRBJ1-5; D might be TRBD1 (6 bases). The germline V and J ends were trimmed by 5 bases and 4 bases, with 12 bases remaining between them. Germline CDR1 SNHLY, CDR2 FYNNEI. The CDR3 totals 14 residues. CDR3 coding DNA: TGTGCCAGCAGTCGGGACACACCTAATCAGCCCCAGCATTTT. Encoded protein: CASSRDTPNQPQHF.

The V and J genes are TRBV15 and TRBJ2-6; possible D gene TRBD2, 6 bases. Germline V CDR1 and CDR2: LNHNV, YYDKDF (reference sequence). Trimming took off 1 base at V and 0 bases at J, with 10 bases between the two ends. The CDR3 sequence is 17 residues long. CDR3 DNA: TGTGCCACCAGCAGAGCGCGGGGTAGCTCTGGGGCCAACGTCCTGACTTTC. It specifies CATSRARGSSGANVLTF.

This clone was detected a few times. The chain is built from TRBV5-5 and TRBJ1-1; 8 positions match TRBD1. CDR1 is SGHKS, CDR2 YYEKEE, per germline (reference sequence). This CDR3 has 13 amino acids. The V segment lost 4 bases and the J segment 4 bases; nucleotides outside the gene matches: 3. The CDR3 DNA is TGTGCCAGCAGCCCACAGGGGGGCACTGAAGCTTTCTTT. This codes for CASSPQGGTEAFF.

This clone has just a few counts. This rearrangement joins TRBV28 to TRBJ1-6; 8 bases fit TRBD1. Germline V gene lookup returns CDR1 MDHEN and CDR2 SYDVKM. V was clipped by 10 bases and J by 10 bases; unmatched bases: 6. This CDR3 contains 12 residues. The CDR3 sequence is CATGQGRSPLHF. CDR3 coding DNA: TGTGCCACTGGACAGGGTCGCTCACCCCTCCACTTT.

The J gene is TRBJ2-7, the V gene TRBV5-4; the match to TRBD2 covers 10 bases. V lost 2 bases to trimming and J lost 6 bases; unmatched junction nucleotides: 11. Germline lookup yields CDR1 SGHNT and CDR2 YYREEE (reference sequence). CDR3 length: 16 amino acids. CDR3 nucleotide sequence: TGTGCCAGCAGCTTTTTTCTAGCGGGAGCCCTATCCGAGCAGTACTTC. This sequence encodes CASSFFLAGALSEQYF.

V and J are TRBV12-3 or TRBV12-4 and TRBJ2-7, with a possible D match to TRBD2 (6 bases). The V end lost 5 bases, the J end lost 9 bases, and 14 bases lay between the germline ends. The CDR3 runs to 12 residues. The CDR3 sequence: CASSLPTGAQYF. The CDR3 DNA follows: TGTGCCAGCAGTCTCCCTACGGGAGCGCAGTACTTC.

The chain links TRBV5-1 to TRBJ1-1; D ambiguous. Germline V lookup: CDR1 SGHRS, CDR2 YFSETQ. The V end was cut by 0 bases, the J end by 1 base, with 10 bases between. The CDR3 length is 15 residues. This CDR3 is CASSLGSLGNTEAFF. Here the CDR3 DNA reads TGCGCCAGCAGCTTGGGGAGCTTGGGGAACACTGAAGCTTTCTTT.

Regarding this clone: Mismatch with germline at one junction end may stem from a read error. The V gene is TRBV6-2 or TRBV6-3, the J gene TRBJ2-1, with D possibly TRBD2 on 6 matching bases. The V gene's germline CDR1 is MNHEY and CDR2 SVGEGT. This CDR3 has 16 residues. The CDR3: CASNYPAGRSYNEQFF. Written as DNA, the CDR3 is TGTGCCAGCAATTACCCAGCGGGCCGATCCTACAATGAGCAGTTCTTC.

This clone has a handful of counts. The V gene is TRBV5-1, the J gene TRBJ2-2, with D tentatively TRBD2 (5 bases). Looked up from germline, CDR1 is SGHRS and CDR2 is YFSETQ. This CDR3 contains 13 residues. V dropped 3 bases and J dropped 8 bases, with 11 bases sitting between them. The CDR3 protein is CASSSLDLGELFF. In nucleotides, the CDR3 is TGCGCCAGCAGCTCACTAGATCTTGGGGAGCTGTTTTTT.

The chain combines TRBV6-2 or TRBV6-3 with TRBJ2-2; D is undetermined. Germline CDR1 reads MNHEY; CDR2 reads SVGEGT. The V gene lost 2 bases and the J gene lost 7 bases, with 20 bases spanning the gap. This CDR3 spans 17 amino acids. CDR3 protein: CASSYGLPDSYGGELFF. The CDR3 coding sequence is TGTGCCAGCAGTTACGGTCTCCCTGACTCTTACGGCGGGGAGCTGTTTTTT.

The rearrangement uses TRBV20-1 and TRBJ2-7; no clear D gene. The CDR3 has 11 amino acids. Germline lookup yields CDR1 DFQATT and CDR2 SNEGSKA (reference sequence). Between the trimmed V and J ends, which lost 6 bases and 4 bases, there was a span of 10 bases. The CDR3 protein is CSAPTLYEQYF. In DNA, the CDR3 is TGCAGTGCGCCTACCCTTTACGAGCAGTACTTC.

The CDR3 is CAAREGALWNEQFF. CDR3 bases: TGTGCCGCCCGGGAGGGCGCTTTGTGGAATGAGCAGTTCTTC. This chain uses TRBV6-5 with TRBJ2-1; 8 bases match TRBD2. V lost 11 bases to trimming and J lost 7 bases; unmatched junction nucleotides: 13. The CDR3 totals 14 residues. CDR1 is MNHEY and CDR2 is SVGAGI in the germline V gene.

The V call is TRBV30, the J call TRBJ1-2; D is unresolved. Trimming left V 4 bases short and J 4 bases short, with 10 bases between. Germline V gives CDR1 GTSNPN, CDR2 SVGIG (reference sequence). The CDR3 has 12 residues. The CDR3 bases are TGTGCCTGGACGGGCGGAGGCTATGGCTACACCTTC. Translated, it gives CAWTGGGYGYTF.

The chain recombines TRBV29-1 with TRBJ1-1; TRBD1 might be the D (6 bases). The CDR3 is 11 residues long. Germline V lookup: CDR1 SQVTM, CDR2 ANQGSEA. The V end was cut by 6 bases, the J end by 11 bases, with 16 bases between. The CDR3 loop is CSVGDNRRAFF. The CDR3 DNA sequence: TGCAGCGTGGGGGACAATCGACGGGCTTTCTTT.

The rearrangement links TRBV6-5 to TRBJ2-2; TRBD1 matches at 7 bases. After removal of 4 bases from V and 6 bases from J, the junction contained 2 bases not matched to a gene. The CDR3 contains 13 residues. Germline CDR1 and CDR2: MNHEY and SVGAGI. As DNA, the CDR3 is TGTGCCAGCAGTTGGCAGGGGGCCGGGGAGCTGTTTTTT. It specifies CASSWQGAGELFF.

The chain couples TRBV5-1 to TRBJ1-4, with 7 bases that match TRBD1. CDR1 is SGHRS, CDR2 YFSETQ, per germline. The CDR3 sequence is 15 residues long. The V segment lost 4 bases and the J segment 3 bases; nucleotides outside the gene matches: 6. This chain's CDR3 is CASSPRDSPNEKLFF. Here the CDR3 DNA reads TGCGCCAGCAGCCCCAGGGACAGCCCTAATGAAAAACTGTTTTTT. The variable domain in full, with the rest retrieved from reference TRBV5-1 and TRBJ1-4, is KAGVTQTPRYLIKTRGQQVTLSCSPISGHRSVSWYQQTPGQGLQFLFEYFSETQRNKGNFPGRFSGRQFSNSRSEMNVSTLELGDSALYLCASSPRDSPNEKLFFGSGTQLSVL.

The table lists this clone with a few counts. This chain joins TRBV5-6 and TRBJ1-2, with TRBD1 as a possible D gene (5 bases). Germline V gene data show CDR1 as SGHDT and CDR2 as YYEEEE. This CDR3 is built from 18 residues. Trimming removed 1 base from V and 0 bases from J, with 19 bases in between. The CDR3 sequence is CASSLRLVTAPANYGYTF. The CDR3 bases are TGTGCCAGCAGCTTGAGATTGGTGACAGCCCCAGCTAACTATGGCTACACCTTC.

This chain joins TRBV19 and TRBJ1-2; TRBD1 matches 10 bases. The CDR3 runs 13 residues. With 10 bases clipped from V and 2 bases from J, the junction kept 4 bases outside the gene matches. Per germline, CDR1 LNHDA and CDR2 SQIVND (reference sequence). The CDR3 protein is CATGQGPNYGYTF. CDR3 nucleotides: TGTGCCACGGGACAGGGGCCAAACTATGGCTACACCTTC.

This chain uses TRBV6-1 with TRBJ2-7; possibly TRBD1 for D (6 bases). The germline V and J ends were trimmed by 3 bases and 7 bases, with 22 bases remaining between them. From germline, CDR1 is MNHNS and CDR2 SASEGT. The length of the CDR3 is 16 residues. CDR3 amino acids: CASSDDRRPIRGEQYF. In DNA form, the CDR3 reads TGTGCCAGCAGTGACGACAGGAGACCTATAAGGGGTGAGCAGTACTTC.

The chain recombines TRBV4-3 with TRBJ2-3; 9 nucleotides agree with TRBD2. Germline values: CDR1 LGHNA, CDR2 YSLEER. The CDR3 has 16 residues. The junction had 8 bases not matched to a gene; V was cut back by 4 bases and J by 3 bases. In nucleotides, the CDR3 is TGCGCCAGCAGCCTTGTTCGCGGGAGGGTGACAGATACGCAGTATTTT. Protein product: CASSLVRGRVTDTQYF.

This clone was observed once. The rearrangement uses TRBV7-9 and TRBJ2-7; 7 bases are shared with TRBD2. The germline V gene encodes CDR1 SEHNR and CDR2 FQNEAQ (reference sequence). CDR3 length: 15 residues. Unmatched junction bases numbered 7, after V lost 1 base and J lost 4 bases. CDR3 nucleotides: TGTGCCAGCAGCTTAGGAGGGAGGGCCGGTTACGAGCAGTACTTC. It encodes CASSLGGRAGYEQYF.

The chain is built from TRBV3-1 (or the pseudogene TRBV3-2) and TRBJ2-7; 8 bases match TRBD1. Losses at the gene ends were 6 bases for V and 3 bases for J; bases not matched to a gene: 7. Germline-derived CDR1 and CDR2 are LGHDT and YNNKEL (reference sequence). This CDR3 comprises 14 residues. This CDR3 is CASRSTGEFYEQYF. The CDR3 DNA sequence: TGTGCCAGCAGGTCGACAGGGGAATTCTACGAGCAGTACTTC.

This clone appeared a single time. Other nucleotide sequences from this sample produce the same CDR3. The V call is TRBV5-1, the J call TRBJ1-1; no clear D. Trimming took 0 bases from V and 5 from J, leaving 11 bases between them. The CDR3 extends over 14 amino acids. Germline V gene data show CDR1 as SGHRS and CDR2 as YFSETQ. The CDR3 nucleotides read TGCGCCAGCAGCTTGGCCGGGGTCGGGACTGAAGCTTTCTTT. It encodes CASSLAGVGTEAFF.

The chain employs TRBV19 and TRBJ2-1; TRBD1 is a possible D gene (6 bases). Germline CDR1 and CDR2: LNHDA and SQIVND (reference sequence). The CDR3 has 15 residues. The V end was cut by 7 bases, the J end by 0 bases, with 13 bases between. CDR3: CASTGHPRSYNEQFF. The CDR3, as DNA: TGTGCCAGTACGGGACATCCGCGCTCCTACAATGAGCAGTTCTTC.

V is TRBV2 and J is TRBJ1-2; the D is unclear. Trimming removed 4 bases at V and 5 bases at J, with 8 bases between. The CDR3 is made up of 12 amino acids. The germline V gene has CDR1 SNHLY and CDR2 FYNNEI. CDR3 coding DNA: TGTGCCAGCAGTGGTGACTCGTATGGCTACACCTTC. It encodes CASSGDSYGYTF.

CDR3 loop: CASSPRGQGADSEQFF. CDR3 DNA: TGTGCCAGTAGTCCCAGGGGACAGGGGGCTGATAGTGAGCAGTTCTTC. The gene calls are TRBV19 and TRBJ2-1; TRBD1 agrees at 12 bases. Per the germline V gene, CDR1 is LNHDA and CDR2 is SQIVND (reference sequence). This CDR3 contains 16 residues. Germline trimming cut 5 bases from V and 9 bases from J; bases unmatched to any gene: 11.

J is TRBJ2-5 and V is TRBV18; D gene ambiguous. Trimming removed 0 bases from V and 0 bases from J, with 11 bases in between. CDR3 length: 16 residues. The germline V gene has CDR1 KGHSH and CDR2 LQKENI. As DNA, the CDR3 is TGTGCCAGCTCACCACCGGAAGCGAACTACCAAGAGACCCAGTACTTC. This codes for CASSPPEANYQETQYF. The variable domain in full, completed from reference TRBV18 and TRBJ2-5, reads NAGVMQNPRHLVRRRGQEARLRCSPMKGHSHVYWYRQLPEEGLKFMVYLQKENIIDESGMPKERFSAEFPKEGPSILRIQQVVRGDSAAYFCASSPPEANYQETQYFGPGTRLLVL.

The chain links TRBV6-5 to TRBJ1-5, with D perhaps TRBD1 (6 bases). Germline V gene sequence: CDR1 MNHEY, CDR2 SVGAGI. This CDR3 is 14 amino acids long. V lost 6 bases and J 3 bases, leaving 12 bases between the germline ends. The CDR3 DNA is TGTGCCAGCAGAAAGGGGGTTTTCAATCAGCCCCAGCATTTT. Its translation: CASRKGVFNQPQHF.